The 23 T cell receptor beta chains listed next were all sequenced from one sample in a study of T cells in Graves' hyperthyroidism and ophthalmopathy. Amplification yielded TCR beta CDR3 regions, with RNA transcripts as the source. TCR CDR3 underwent first-round RT-PCR with the HTBI primer set. TCRdb used MiXCR to reprocess the multiplex PCR reads, holding one entry per CDR3 protein. Here the sample spans 500,000 to 600,000 distinct CDR3 sequences, under 60% being singletons. Sequencing was carried out using peripheral blood or thyroid tissue (not recorded which). The source of these receptors is an adult woman with Graves' disease, either hyperthyroidism or ophthalmopathy (not recorded which).

The J gene is TRBJ1-1, the V gene TRBV10-3; possibly TRBD1 for D (6 bases). CDR3 length: 14 amino acids. Germline CDR1 and CDR2: ENHRY and SYGVKD. V lost 4 bases and J lost 0, with 9 bases in between. The CDR3 region is CAISGQEMNTEAFF. Here the CDR3 DNA reads TGTGCCATCAGTGGACAGGAAATGAACACTGAAGCTTTCTTT.

The V call is TRBV10-3, the J call TRBJ2-7; weak D call: TRBD2 (6 bases). Trimming took 2 bases from V and 2 from J, leaving 13 bases between them. Germline V CDR1 and CDR2: ENHRY, SYGVKD. The CDR3 consists of 15 residues. In DNA form, the CDR3 reads TGTGCCATCAGTGAGAGACCGGCGGGACCCTACGAGCAGTACTTC. Encoded protein: CAISERPAGPYEQYF.

There are a few counts of this clonotype. V is TRBV7-3 and J is TRBJ2-2; TRBD2 matches 8 bases. The CDR3 totals 17 residues. The V gene end was trimmed by 2 bases and the J gene end by 4 bases; junction bases not matched to a gene: 9. Germline lookup yields CDR1 SGHTA and CDR2 FQGTGA. CDR3 in amino acids: CASSLFPAGVSTGELFF. DNA for the CDR3: TGTGCCAGCAGCTTATTTCCAGCGGGAGTTAGCACCGGGGAGCTGTTTTTT.

This clonotype has only a few counts. This may come from a read error, since a much larger clone is one base off. The chain couples TRBV5-6 to TRBJ2-7; D is perhaps TRBD2 (6 bases). Germline V gives CDR1 SGHDT, CDR2 YYEEEE. V gave up 4 bases and J gave up 9 bases, with 17 bases separating them. The CDR3 runs 13 residues. The CDR3 sequence: CASSRPRDWGQYF. In nucleotides, the CDR3 is TGTGCCAGCAGCCGCCCCCGGGACTGGGGGCAGTACTTC.

Many counts were recorded for this clonotype. CDR3 region: CSARPSRGSVQPQHF. CDR3 nucleotide sequence: TGCAGTGCTAGACCTAGTAGGGGTTCGGTACAGCCCCAGCATTTT. The chain joins TRBV20-1 to TRBJ1-5, with D possibly TRBD1 on 5 matching bases. Germline V gene lookup returns CDR1 DFQATT and CDR2 SNEGSKA (reference sequence). The CDR3 is 15 amino acids. Trimming left V 2 bases short and J 7 bases short, with 18 bases between.

This clonotype has more than one count but fewer than ten. The V gene is TRBV9, the J gene TRBJ2-3, with TRBD2 as a possible D gene (6 bases). In germline, CDR1 is SGDLS, CDR2 YYNGEE. CDR3 length: 12 amino acids. Trimming cost V 3 bases and J 5 bases, with 7 bases left between them. The CDR3 protein is CASSAGGDTQYF. The CDR3 DNA sequence: TGTGCCAGCAGCGCCGGGGGAGATACGCAGTATTTT.

This clonotype was recorded a few times. This chain uses TRBV18 with TRBJ1-6; D remains unclear. The CDR3 contains 15 residues. V was pared by 6 bases and J by 7 bases, with 16 bases between. Germline V CDR1 and CDR2: KGHSH, LQKENI. CDR3 loop: CASSSPRAENSPLHF. For the CDR3, the DNA is TGTGCCAGCTCGAGCCCCCGGGCCGAAAATTCACCCCTCCACTTT.

In regard to this clonotype: A clone one base away is much larger, so this may be a read error. J is TRBJ2-7 and V is TRBV7-2, with 7 nucleotides matching TRBD1. The CDR3 is 14 residues long. In germline, CDR1 is SGHTA, CDR2 FQGNSA. This chain's CDR3 is CAGSLDQGAYEQYF. DNA of the CDR3: TGTGCCGGCAGCTTAGATCAGGGGGCCTACGAGCAGTACTTC.

This clonotype has a count of ten or more. J is TRBJ2-5 and V is TRBV7-8; unclear D gene. The CDR3 runs to 14 residues. The V and J ends lost 5 bases and 1 base respectively, with 11 bases between them. Germline V gene lookup returns CDR1 SGHVS and CDR2 FQNEAQ. CDR3 protein: CASSAWRSQETQYF. The CDR3 DNA sequence: TGTGCCAGCAGCGCCTGGCGGAGCCAAGAGACCCAGTACTTC.

This clonotype was seen many times. The J gene is TRBJ1-1, the V gene TRBV10-3; TRBD1 matches 8 bases. V lost 4 bases, J lost 4 bases, and 5 bases stayed unmatched. Looked up from germline, CDR1 is ENHRY and CDR2 is SYGVKD. This CDR3 is built from 14 residues. CDR3 coding DNA: TGTGCCATCAGTGCGACAGGGGAGGGCACTGAAGCTTTCTTT. This encodes CAISATGEGTEAFF.

In its sample, this clonotype was seen a few times. The J gene is TRBJ2-1, the V gene TRBV10-3; the D is unclear. Trimming took off 6 bases at V and 9 bases at J, with 12 bases between the two ends. The CDR3 is 12 residues long. The germline V gene encodes CDR1 ENHRY and CDR2 SYGVKD. CDR3: CAISTSASEQFF. The CDR3 nucleotides are TGTGCCATCAGCACATCAGCGAGTGAGCAGTTCTTC.

This clonotype was seen a handful of times. This chain connects TRBV20-1 to TRBJ2-5; 8 nucleotides align to TRBD1. This CDR3 contains 15 residues. V trimming: 0 bases; J trimming: 5 bases; junction bases outside the gene matches: 8. CDR1 DFQATT and CDR2 SNEGSKA come from the germline V gene (reference sequence). The CDR3 region is CSARDGQGRRETQYF. The CDR3 region has the DNA TGCAGTGCTAGAGATGGACAGGGTAGGAGGGAGACCCAGTACTTC.

CDR3 in DNA: TGTGCCAGCAGCTGGACAGGGTTATGGGGCTACACCTTC. This codes for CASSWTGLWGYTF. J is TRBJ1-2 and V is TRBV7-9; 8 nucleotides align to TRBD1. The V and J ends lost 4 bases and 8 bases, in that order; junction bases with no gene match: 6. The CDR3 extends over 13 amino acids. Germline values: CDR1 SEHNR, CDR2 FQNEAQ (reference sequence).

The J gene is TRBJ2-1, the V gene TRBV7-9; 10 bases map to TRBD2. Germline V gene data show CDR1 as SEHNR and CDR2 as FQNEAQ (reference sequence). The CDR3 length is 14 residues. After removal of 2 bases from V and 6 bases from J, the junction contained 1 base not matched to a gene. The CDR3, as DNA: TGTGCCAGCAGCTTATTAGCGGGGGGCAATGAGCAGTTCTTC. Translated: CASSLLAGGNEQFF.

The V gene is TRBV7-9, the J gene TRBJ2-5; 7 nucleotides line up with TRBD2. With 4 bases clipped from V and 2 bases from J, the junction kept 4 bases outside the gene matches. CDR3 length equals 14 residues. Looked up from germline, CDR1 is SEHNR and CDR2 is FQNEAQ (reference sequence). The CDR3 region is CASSWGAGQETQYF. The CDR3 region has the DNA TGTGCCAGCAGCTGGGGAGCGGGACAAGAGACCCAGTACTTC.

The V and J genes are TRBV29-1 and TRBJ2-5; 8 nucleotides match TRBD1. This CDR3 has 14 residues. The J segment lost 5 bases and the V segment lost 0 bases, leaving 5 bases of the junction unmatched. Germline-derived CDR1 and CDR2 are SQVTM and ANQGSEA. The DNA of the CDR3 is TGCAGCGTTGAAGATCAGGGGGCGCGGGAGACCCAGTACTTC. Encoded protein: CSVEDQGARETQYF.

This clonotype was seen repeatedly, ten times or more. This rearrangement joins TRBV19 to TRBJ2-2; D is undetermined. This CDR3 has 15 residues. Trimming stripped 1 base from V and 7 bases from J, with 13 bases between. From germline, CDR1 is LNHDA and CDR2 SQIVND (reference sequence). The DNA for the CDR3 is TGTGCCAGTAGTATAGTTGGCAGCCCGAGCGGGGAGCTGTTTTTT. Its protein product is CASSIVGSPSGELFF.

In its sample, this clonotype was seen many times. V is TRBV6-2 or TRBV6-3 and J is TRBJ2-5, with D maybe TRBD2 (5 bases). Trimming stripped 5 bases from V and 7 bases from J, with 17 bases between. Germline assignment: CDR1 MNHEY and CDR2 SVGEGT. The CDR3 extends over 14 amino acids. CDR3 protein: CASSNPTSTATQYF. In nucleotides, the CDR3 is TGTGCCAGCAGTAACCCAACTAGTACGGCGACCCAGTACTTC.

This clonotype showed up just once. At one end the junction does not follow the germline gene, possibly because of a read error. V gene TRBV10-3 combines with J gene TRBJ1-4; no reliable D call. The CDR3 consists of 12 residues. Germline V CDR1 and CDR2: ENHRY, SYGVKD. As DNA, the CDR3 is TGTGCCACCTCCAGGAGTAATAAAAAACTGTTTTTT. Translated, it gives CATSRSNKKLFF.

V gene TRBV15 combines with J gene TRBJ2-2; the D call may be TRBD1 or TRBD2 (5 bases each). This CDR3 comprises 15 residues. Trimming removed 2 bases at V and 3 bases at J, with 10 bases between. Germline CDR1 reads LNHNV; CDR2 reads YYDKDF (reference sequence). CDR3 DNA: TGTGCCACCAGCAGACCCGGGACCTACACCGGGGAGCTGTTTTTT. It is translated as CATSRPGTYTGELFF.

This clonotype has at least ten counts. The chain couples TRBV13 to TRBJ2-2; D not resolved. The germline V and J ends were trimmed by 5 bases and 2 bases, with 15 bases remaining between them. The CDR3 sequence is 16 residues long. The germline CDR1 and CDR2 sequences are PRHDT and FYEKMQ (reference sequence). CDR3 region: CASSRGPTTNTGELFF. DNA of the CDR3: TGTGCCAGCAGCAGAGGACCTACAACTAACACCGGGGAGCTGTTTTTT.

CDR3 region: CASFRGASDSPLHF. The CDR3 region has the DNA TGTGCCAGCTTCCGGGGGGCGAGTGATTCACCCCTCCACTTT. The chain couples TRBV7-9 to TRBJ1-6; tentative D call: TRBD1 (6 bases). This CDR3 region has 14 residues. Germline lookup yields CDR1 SEHNR and CDR2 FQNEAQ (reference sequence). V was clipped by 8 bases and J by 8 bases, with 16 bases between them.

This clonotype has ten or more counts. The chain joins TRBV6-5 to TRBJ2-7; D is ambiguous. There are 11 residues in the CDR3. CDR1 and CDR2 from the germline V gene are MNHEY and SVGAGI. V was clipped by 6 bases and J by 5 bases, with 8 bases between them. The CDR3 DNA follows: TGTGCCAGCAGAAAAACCCACGAGCAGTACTTC. Amino acids: CASRKTHEQYF.